These T cell receptor beta chains were read from a single sample in a study of patients and donors after allogeneic stem cell transplantation. TCRdb processed the RT-PCR reads anew with MiXCR; each CDR3 protein has one entry. The sample lists approximately 200,000 distinct CDR3 sequences; around two fifths were seen once. The specimen was blood, either unsorted or a sorted T cell fraction (not recorded which). The source of these receptors is a human donor who was either an allogeneic HSCT recipient or a stem cell or donor lymphocyte infusion donor (not recorded which). It is not recorded whose cells these are; they may come from a transplant donor. CDR3s include the opening cysteine and the closing phenylalanine or tryptophan. A D gene is named only where the DNA matches it firmly. For some rows the clone size is stated as once, few or many, or as a class when expanded; others skip it.

j_call,v_call,d_call,clone_size,cdr3_aa,cdr3_nt
TRBJ1-1,TRBV7-8,.,.,CASSLRQGNGNTEAFF,TGTGCCAGCAGCTTAAGGCAGGGCAACGGGAACACTGAAGCTTTCTTT
TRBJ2-7,TRBV20-1,.,.,CSARIPRDTSYEQYF,TGCAGTGCTAGAATACCCCGGGACACATCCTACGAGCAGTACTTC
TRBJ2-1,TRBV5-1,TRBD2,.,CASSLAPGASGGENNEQFF,TGCGCCAGCAGCTTGGCCCCTGGAGCTAGCGGGGGGGAGAACAATGAGCAGTTCTTC
TRBJ1-1,TRBV28,TRBD1,.,CASSPYQQGLNTEAFF,TGTGCCAGCAGTCCGTACCAACAGGGGCTGAACACTGAAGCTTTCTTT
TRBJ1-1,TRBV27,TRBD1,.,CASSWDSLNTEAFF,TGTGCCAGCAGTTGGGACAGTCTGAACACTGAAGCTTTCTTT
TRBJ1-1,TRBV3-1,.,.,CASSPLTWGDTEAFF,TGTGCCAGCAGCCCCTTGACTTGGGGGGACACTGAAGCTTTCTTT
TRBJ1-1,TRBV4-1,.,.,CASSQGRGGTEAFF,TGCGCCAGCAGCCAAGGACGGGGAGGTACTGAAGCTTTCTTT
TRBJ2-3,TRBV12-3/TRBV12-4,.,.,CASSPMGGTDTQYF,TGTGCCAGCAGTCCAATGGGGGGCACAGATACGCAGTATTTT
TRBJ2-7,TRBV5-4,.,.,CASSDGRGPNSYEQYF,TGTGCCAGCAGCGACGGACGGGGCCCGAACTCCTACGAGCAGTACTTC
TRBJ1-4,TRBV15,.,.,CATSRGPRKKLFF,TGTGCCACCAGCAGAGGACCGAGGAAAAAACTGTTTTTT
TRBJ2-2,TRBV10-3,.,.,CAISTAGELFF,TGTGCCATCAGTACTGCCGGGGAGCTGTTTTTT
TRBJ2-3,TRBV28,.,once,CASIRGLLSTDTQYF,TGTGCCAGCATCCGCGGTCTTCTTAGCACAGATACGCAGTATTTT
TRBJ1-1,TRBV4-1,TRBD1,few,CASSQLDRARWAFF,TGCGCCAGCAGCCAACTGGACAGGGCTAGGTGGGCTTTCTTT
TRBJ1-5,TRBV28,.,.,CASSLYIRDQPQHF,TGTGCCAGCAGTTTATATATTCGAGATCAGCCCCAGCATTTT
TRBJ1-1,TRBV7-9,TRBD1,few,CASSLEGQDAEAFF,TGTGCCAGCAGCTTAGAGGGACAGGACGCTGAAGCTTTCTTT
TRBJ1-5,TRBV24-1,.,medium-sized,CATSDVGGRNQPQHF,TGTGCCACCAGTGACGTGGGGGGCCGCAATCAGCCCCAGCATTTT
TRBJ2-1,TRBV9,TRBD2,.,CASSVELAGPLGQFF,TGTGCCAGCAGCGTAGAACTAGCGGGGCCCCTGGGGCAGTTCTTC
TRBJ2-7,TRBV21-1,.,.,CASSNCDRYEQYF,TGTGCCAGCAGCAACTGTGACCGATACGAGCAGTACTTC
TRBJ1-2,TRBV9,.,.,CASTASAGKTYGYTF,TGTGCCAGCACCGCCTCTGCAGGCAAGACCTATGGCTACACCTTC
TRBJ1-5,TRBV27,.,few,CASSPGTASNQPQHF,TGTGCCAGCAGCCCCGGGACGGCTTCCAATCAGCCCCAGCATTTT
TRBJ2-7,TRBV20-1,.,.,CSPTGISTYEQYF,TGCAGCCCAACCGGGATATCGACCTACGAGCAGTACTTC
TRBJ1-2,TRBV5-1,.,few,CASSLAGDSKFYGYTF,TGCGCCAGCAGCTTGGCCGGAGACAGCAAATTCTATGGCTACACCTTC
TRBJ1-3,TRBV29-1,TRBD1,few,CSVAGQGGGNTIYF,TGCAGCGTCGCGGGACAGGGAGGAGGAAACACCATATATTTT
TRBJ2-5,TRBV12-3/TRBV12-4,.,.,CASSSQTYQETQYF,TGTGCCAGCAGTTCACAGACGTACCAAGAGACCCAGTACTTC
TRBJ1-5,TRBV7-8,.,few,CASSLSRYSNQPQHF,TGTGCCAGCAGCTTAAGTAGATATAGCAATCAGCCCCAGCATTTT
TRBJ1-5,TRBV28,.,.,CASTSGVHDQPQHF,TGTGCCAGCACCTCTGGAGTGCATGATCAGCCCCAGCATTTT
TRBJ1-1,TRBV20-1,.,.,CSARDGRRSMNTEAFF,TGCAGTGCTAGAGACGGAAGGCGGTCGATGAACACTGAAGCTTTCTTT
TRBJ1-5,TRBV19,.,.,CASTVGRGIGQPQHF,TGTGCCAGTACCGTCGGGAGAGGAATAGGACAGCCCCAGCATTTT
TRBJ2-1,TRBV10-3,TRBD2,.,CAISELAGGSYNEQFF,TGTGCCATCAGTGAACTAGCGGGGGGCTCCTACAATGAGCAGTTCTTC
TRBJ1-5,TRBV12-3/TRBV12-4,.,.,CASRLTGNPNQPQHF,TGTGCCAGCAGATTGACAGGAAACCCCAATCAGCCCCAGCATTTT
TRBJ1-5,TRBV14,.,.,CASSQANANQPQHF,TGTGCCAGCAGCCAAGCTAATGCCAATCAGCCCCAGCATTTT
TRBJ2-1,TRBV7-3,TRBD2,few,CASSNDRLAQFF,TGTGCCAGCAGCAACGACCGACTAGCGCAGTTCTTC
TRBJ1-3,TRBV20-1,.,.,CSTQRGNTIYF,TGCAGTACCCAGAGGGGAAACACCATATATTTT
TRBJ2-7,TRBV5-6,TRBD1,.,CASSWAGGRYEQYF,TGTGCCAGCAGCTGGGCAGGGGGAAGGTACGAGCAGTACTTC
TRBJ2-3,TRBV6-2/TRBV6-3,TRBD2,.,CASCVGGAADTQYF,TGTGCCAGCTGTGTCGGGGGGGCAGCAGATACGCAGTATTTT
TRBJ2-3,TRBV7-9,.,.,CASGEDPHNFMYTQYF,TGTGCCAGCGGGGAGGACCCCCACAACTTTATGTATACGCAGTATTTT
TRBJ2-3,TRBV20-1,.,few,CSARPIVSTDTQYF,TGCAGTGCGAGACCGATTGTAAGCACAGATACGCAGTATTTT
TRBJ1-5,TRBV20-1,.,.,CSARGWRNQPQHF,TGCAGTGCTAGAGGGTGGCGCAATCAGCCCCAGCATTTT
TRBJ2-3,TRBV10-3,TRBD1,.,CAISLSPYRGREDTQYF,TGTGCCATCAGCCTTAGCCCCTACAGGGGGCGGGAAGATACGCAGTATTTT
TRBJ1-1,TRBV5-1,.,few,CASSYRDTGNTEAFF,TGCGCCAGCAGCTACCGGGACACGGGGAACACTGAAGCTTTCTTT
TRBJ1-2,TRBV28,TRBD1,few,CASSLQDRDFYGYTF,TGTGCCAGCAGTTTGCAGGACAGGGATTTCTATGGCTACACCTTC
TRBJ2-7,TRBV12-3/TRBV12-4,.,.,CASSFWTELYEQYF,TGTGCCAGCAGTTTCTGGACAGAACTATACGAGCAGTACTTC
TRBJ1-2,TRBV29-1,TRBD1,.,CSVEDLGQGAPGNGYTF,TGCAGCGTTGAAGATCTGGGACAGGGGGCGCCGGGTAATGGCTACACCTTC
TRBJ1-4,TRBV6-6,.,.,CASRGINWDRGEKLFF,TGTGCCAGCAGAGGGATTAACTGGGACCGCGGGGAAAAACTGTTTTTT
TRBJ1-6,TRBV5-5,.,few,CASSRQPSLNGSPLHF,TGTGCCAGCAGCAGGCAGCCGAGCCTTAATGGTTCACCCCTCCACTTT
TRBJ1-5,TRBV6-1,TRBD1,.,CASNLLTGPDQPQHF,TGTGCCAGCAACCTTTTGACAGGGCCGGATCAGCCCCAGCATTTT
TRBJ1-4,TRBV3-1,TRBD1,few,CASSAGQGRTNEKLFF,TGTGCCAGCAGCGCGGGACAGGGGCGAACTAATGAAAAACTGTTTTTT
TRBJ2-7,TRBV2,.,few,CASQNRVPASYEQYF,TGTGCCAGCCAAAACAGGGTCCCAGCCTCCTACGAGCAGTACTTC
TRBJ1-2,TRBV27,.,.,CASRSSLGHGYGYTF,TGTGCCAGCAGATCTTCGCTAGGACATGGCTATGGCTACACCTTC
TRBJ2-1,TRBV12-3/TRBV12-4,TRBD2,few,CASRRGNYNEQFF,TGTGCCAGCAGGCGGGGGAACTACAATGAGCAGTTCTTC
TRBJ1-5,TRBV28,TRBD1,.,CASRAKDRGFQPQHF,TGTGCCAGCAGAGCTAAAGACAGGGGGTTTCAGCCCCAGCATTTT
TRBJ1-1,TRBV6-5,.,.,CASRIRRLWTEAFF,TGTGCCAGCAGGATCAGGAGATTGTGGACTGAAGCTTTCTTT
TRBJ2-2,TRBV7-2,.,.,CASSLVDDYGELFF,TGTGCCAGCAGCTTAGTGGACGATTACGGGGAGCTGTTTTTT
TRBJ1-5,TRBV7-3,.,.,CASSLQEGQPQHF,TGTGCCAGCAGCTTACAGGAAGGACAGCCCCAGCATTTT
TRBJ2-5,TRBV7-9,TRBD1,few,CASSLGPTGPQETQYF,TGTGCCAGCAGCTTAGGACCGACAGGGCCCCAAGAGACCCAGTACTTC